This T cell receptor beta chain was documented in a study of cytomegalovirus exposure and HLA in healthy donors. Points from the study as a whole: Immune exposure information comprised only CMV serostatus.

Use of 60 Vbeta and 13 Jbeta primers characterized the PCR. TCRdb's copy holds only in-frame clones and misses some; the assay was immunoSEQ multiplex PCR. This table has roughly 120,000 clones, nearly 70% appearing once. Germline lookup yields CDR1 SGHVS and CDR2 FNYEAQ. The CDR3 extends over 16 amino acids. V shed 1 base and J shed 2 bases, with 12 bases lying between them. Details on this clone: Its antigen is unknown.

J is TRBJ2-1 and V is TRBV7-6; D is perhaps TRBD1 (6 bases). This clonotype was obtained from a woman between 65 and 79 years old in good health and CMV-seropositive. Material for sequencing was PBMCs. As DNA, the CDR3 is TGTGCCAGCAGCTTAGTAGGGGACACCGCCTACAATGAGCAGTTCTTC. This sequence encodes CASSLVGDTAYNEQFF.